Listed here are 18 T cell receptor beta chains from one sample, sequenced in a study of blood T cells in healthy people across ages. Combining a sample-barcoded 5' primer with a J-beta primer mix, a second PCR ran for roughly 7 to 12 cycles. TCRdb ran MiXCR on the 5' RACE reads and lists one entry per CDR3 protein. The table records hundreds of thousands of distinct CDR3 sequences, 45% to 50% of them present only once. The sample comprised blood. Receptors were obtained from a woman aged 55-70 years in good health.

The V call is TRBV20-1, the J call TRBJ2-5; 7 bases are a match to TRBD2. The J call is uncertain, as TRBJ2-7 better fits the DNA end. CDR3 length equals 15 residues. The germline gives CDR1 DFQATT, CDR2 SNEGSKA (reference sequence). The CDR3 here is CSAGGLKGGHDEQYF. Here the CDR3 DNA reads TGCAGTGCTGGTGGTTTGAAGGGAGGGCATGACGAGCAGTACTTC.

At least ten counts were recorded for this clonotype. The junction shows a germline mismatch at one end, possibly a read error. The chain carries TRBV28 and TRBJ1-2; the match to TRBD1 covers 9 bases. There are 14 residues in the CDR3. The germline V gene has CDR1 MDHEN and CDR2 SYDVKM. The CDR3 loop is CASSRQGANYGYTF. CDR3 sequence (DNA): TGCGCCAGCAGCCGACAGGGGGCTAACTATGGCTACACCTTC.

V gene TRBV4-2 combines with J gene TRBJ1-4; 8 positions agree with TRBD1. The trim removed 2 bases at V and 5 bases at J, leaving 4 bases unmatched. The CDR3 consists of 15 residues. CDR1 and CDR2 (germline): LGHNA, YNFKEQ. The CDR3 nucleotides read TGTGCCAGCAGCCAATGGACAGGGTCGAATGAAAAACTGTTTTTT. This translates into CASSQWTGSNEKLFF.

V is TRBV11-1 and J is TRBJ1-6; D not resolved. In germline, CDR1 is SGHAT, CDR2 FQDESV (reference sequence). The CDR3 extends over 12 amino acids. V was shortened by 3 bases and J by 9 bases, with 6 bases between the two germline ends. CDR3 amino acids: CASSLGRSPLHF. CDR3 nucleotides: TGTGCCAGCAGCTTGGGTCGTTCACCCCTCCACTTT.

At least ten counts were recorded for this clonotype. The CDR3 DNA sequence: TGTGCCAGCAGCCCTAGGACTAGACACTACGAGCAGTACTTC. Amino acids: CASSPRTRHYEQYF. The chain has TRBV12-3 or TRBV12-4 and TRBJ2-7, with TRBD2 matching 7 bases. V lost 6 bases to trimming and J lost 3 bases; unmatched junction nucleotides: 8. This CDR3 region has 14 residues.

This clonotype was found a few times. The chain employs TRBV14 and TRBJ1-2; D is ambiguous. This CDR3 is 15 amino acids long. Germline lookup yields CDR1 SGHDN and CDR2 FVKESK. With 0 bases removed from V and 8 bases from J, the gap between germline ends came to 16 bases. The CDR3 DNA is TGTGCCAGCAGCCAAGATTTAGGTGGATTGGGCGGCTACACCTTC. Amino acids: CASSQDLGGLGGYTF.

V and J are TRBV12-3 or TRBV12-4 and TRBJ2-3; D perhaps matches TRBD1 (6 bases). V was pared by 7 bases and J by 6 bases, with 20 bases between. This CDR3 is built from 15 residues. The CDR3 DNA sequence: TGTGCCAGCACTCCGTTTCGGGACACCGACGATACGCAGTATTTT. The encoded protein is CASTPFRDTDDTQYF.

As for this clonotype: A much larger clone differs by one base, so this may be a read error. The CDR3 DNA is TGTGCCAGCAGGGGCGGGACTAGCAGCTACGAGCAGTACTTC. It specifies CASRGGTSSYEQYF. V usage is TRBV12-3 or TRBV12-4 and J usage is TRBJ2-7; TRBD2 aligns across 9 bases. V gave up 6 bases and J gave up 3 bases; unmatched junction bases: 6. CDR3 size: 14 residues.

The J gene is TRBJ2-7, the V gene TRBV28, with D possibly TRBD2 on 5 matching bases. V lost 10 bases and J lost 4, with 20 bases in between. There are 14 residues in the CDR3. CDR1 and CDR2 from the germline V gene are MDHEN and SYDVKM. In DNA form, the CDR3 reads TGTGCCACCGCTTGGGAGCCTCTACCATACGAGCAGTACTTC. Translated: CATAWEPLPYEQYF.

The genes are TRBV2 and TRBJ1-5, with 8 nucleotides matching TRBD1. The CDR3 is made up of 15 amino acids. Germline CDR1 SNHLY, CDR2 FYNNEI. With V trimmed by 6 bases and J by 2 bases, 6 bases remained unmatched. The CDR3 here is CASSVATGGNQPQHF. The DNA of the CDR3 is TGTGCCAGCAGCGTAGCGACAGGGGGCAATCAGCCCCAGCATTTT.

The chain couples TRBV6-5 to TRBJ2-7; TRBD1 aligns across 9 bases. In germline, CDR1 is MNHEY, CDR2 SVGAGI. The CDR3 loop spans 16 amino acids. The V segment lost 0 bases and the J segment 6 bases; nucleotides outside the gene matches: 9. CDR3 region: CASSYSPPGTGFEQYF. The CDR3 DNA is TGTGCCAGCAGTTACTCACCCCCGGGGACAGGGTTCGAGCAGTACTTC.

This clonotype has a handful of counts. The chain uses TRBV24-1 and TRBJ2-3, with D unresolved. Germline V CDR1 and CDR2: KGHDR, SFDVKD. V was cut by 7 bases and J by 5 bases, with 9 bases left in between. The CDR3 totals 12 residues. CDR3 DNA sequence: TGTGCCACCAGCGCCACGATAGATACGCAGTATTTT. Its protein product is CATSATIDTQYF.

The rearrangement joins TRBV7-2 to TRBJ2-7; D remains unclear. This CDR3 has 14 residues. Germline V gene data show CDR1 as SGHTA and CDR2 as FQGNSA. Trimming removed 2 bases from V and 0 bases from J, with 8 bases in between. The DNA for the CDR3 is TGTGCCAGCAGCTTACAAAGTGCCTCCTACGAGCAGTACTTC. This translates into CASSLQSASYEQYF.

The rearrangement uses TRBV15 and TRBJ2-1; tentative D call: TRBD1 (6 bases). The CDR3 totals 20 residues. Germline V gene sequence: CDR1 LNHNV, CDR2 YYDKDF (reference sequence). V shed 1 base and J shed 5 bases, with 27 bases lying between them. CDR3 residues: CATSRGGGTAPPTGDNEQFF. CDR3 coding DNA: TGTGCCACCAGCAGAGGAGGAGGAACGGCACCGCCGACAGGCGACAATGAGCAGTTCTTC.

The CDR3 reads CASSDTGQGVTEAFF. For the CDR3, the DNA is TGTGCCAGCAGTGATACGGGACAGGGGGTCACTGAAGCTTTCTTT. The chain couples TRBV6-4 to TRBJ1-1, with TRBD1 identical over 11 bases. CDR1 and CDR2 (germline): MRHNA, SNTAGT. The length of the CDR3 is 15 residues. The junction had 4 bases not matched to a gene; V was cut back by 3 bases and J by 4 bases.

This clonotype was detected ten times or more. V usage is TRBV5-6 and J usage is TRBJ2-1; 7 bases line up with TRBD2. The CDR3 contains 14 residues. Germline V gene data show CDR1 as SGHDT and CDR2 as YYEEEE. V dropped 3 bases and J dropped 8; count of bases not matched to a gene: 8. The CDR3 coding sequence is TGTGCCAGCAGCTGGGGGGGGTCCTCGTATGAGCAGTTCTTC. It specifies CASSWGGSSYEQFF.

This rearrangement joins TRBV4-3 to TRBJ2-1, with 11 positions matching TRBD1. TRBJ2-7 matches the DNA end more closely, so the J call is doubtful. The CDR3 runs to 16 residues. Germline lookup yields CDR1 LGHNA and CDR2 YSLEER. CDR3 sequence (DNA): TGCGCCAGCAGCCTCCGGCCGGACAGGGGGCTGAATGAGCAGTACTTC. Amino acid sequence: CASSLRPDRGLNEQYF.

Details on this clonotype: At one of its ends the junction is not consistent with the germline gene, which may arise from a read error. V and J are TRBV18 and TRBJ2-3; D tentatively fits TRBD1 or TRBD2 (6 bases each). The CDR3 has 16 amino acids. The V gene's germline CDR1 is KGHSH and CDR2 LQKENI. The CDR3 coding sequence is TGTGCCAGCGCACCACCATTTGGGGGGCAAATAGATACGCAGTATTTT. Protein sequence: CASAPPFGGQIDTQYF.